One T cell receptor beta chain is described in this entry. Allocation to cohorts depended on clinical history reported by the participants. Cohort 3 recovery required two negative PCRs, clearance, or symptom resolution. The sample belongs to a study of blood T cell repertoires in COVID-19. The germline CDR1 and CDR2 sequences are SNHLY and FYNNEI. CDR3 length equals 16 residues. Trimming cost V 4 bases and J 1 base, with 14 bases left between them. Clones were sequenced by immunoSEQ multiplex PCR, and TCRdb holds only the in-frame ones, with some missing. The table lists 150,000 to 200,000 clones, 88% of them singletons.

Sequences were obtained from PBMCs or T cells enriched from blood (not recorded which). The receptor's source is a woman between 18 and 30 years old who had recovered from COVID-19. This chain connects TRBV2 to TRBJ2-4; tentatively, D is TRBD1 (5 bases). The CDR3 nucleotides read TGTGCCAGCAGTGGAGTGGGGCATCTTGCCAAAAACATTCAGTACTTC. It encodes CASSGVGHLAKNIQYF.